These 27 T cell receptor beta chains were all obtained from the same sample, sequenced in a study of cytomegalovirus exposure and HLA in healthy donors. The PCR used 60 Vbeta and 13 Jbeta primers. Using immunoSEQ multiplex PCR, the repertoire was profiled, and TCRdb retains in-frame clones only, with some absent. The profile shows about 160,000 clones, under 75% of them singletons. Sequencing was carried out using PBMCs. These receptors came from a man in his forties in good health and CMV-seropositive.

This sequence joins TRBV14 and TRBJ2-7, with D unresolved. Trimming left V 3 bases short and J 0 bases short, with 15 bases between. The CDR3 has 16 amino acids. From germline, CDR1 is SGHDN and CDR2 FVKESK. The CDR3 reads CASSQQPPPVSYEQYF. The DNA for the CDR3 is TGTGCCAGCAGCCAGCAACCTCCCCCGGTCTCCTACGAGCAGTACTTC.

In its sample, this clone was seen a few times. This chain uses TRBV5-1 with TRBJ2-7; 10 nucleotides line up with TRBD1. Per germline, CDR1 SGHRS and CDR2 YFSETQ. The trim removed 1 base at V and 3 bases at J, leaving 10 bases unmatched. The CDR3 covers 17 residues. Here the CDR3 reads CASSLTPRTGGNYEQYF. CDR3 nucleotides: TGCGCCAGCAGCTTGACCCCCCGGACAGGGGGGAACTACGAGCAGTACTTC. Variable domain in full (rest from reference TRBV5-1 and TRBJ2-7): KAGVTQTPRYLIKTRGQQVTLSCSPISGHRSVSWYQQTPGQGLQFLFEYFSETQRNKGNFPGRFSGRQFSNSRSEMNVSTLELGDSALYLCASSLTPRTGGNYEQYFGPGTRLTVT.

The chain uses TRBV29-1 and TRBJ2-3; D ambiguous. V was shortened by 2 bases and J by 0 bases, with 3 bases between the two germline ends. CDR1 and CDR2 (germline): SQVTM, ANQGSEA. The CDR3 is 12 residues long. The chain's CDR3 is CSVETSTDTQYF. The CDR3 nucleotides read TGCAGCGTTGAAACTAGCACAGATACGCAGTATTTT.

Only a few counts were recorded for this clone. The CDR3 DNA follows: TGTGCCAGCAGTGACCAGGGGGGCAATCAGCCCCAGCATTTT. This encodes CASSDQGGNQPQHF. J is TRBJ1-5 and V is TRBV6-1, with 7 positions matching TRBD1. CDR3 length: 14 residues. CDR1 is MNHNS, CDR2 SASEGT, per germline. The V and J ends lost 3 bases and 2 bases, in that order; junction bases with no gene match: 1.

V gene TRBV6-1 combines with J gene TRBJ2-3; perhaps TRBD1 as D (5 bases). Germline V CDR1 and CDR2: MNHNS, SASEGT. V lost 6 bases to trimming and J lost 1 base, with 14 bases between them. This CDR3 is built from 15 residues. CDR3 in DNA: TGTGCCAGCAGGGACGACAGTTCGGGCACAGATACGCAGTATTTT. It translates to CASRDDSSGTDTQYF.

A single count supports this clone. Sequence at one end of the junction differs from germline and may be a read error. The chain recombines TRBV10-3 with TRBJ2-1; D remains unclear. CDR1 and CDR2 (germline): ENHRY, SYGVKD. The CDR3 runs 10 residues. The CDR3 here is CWASYNEQFF. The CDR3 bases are TGCTGGGCCTCCTACAATGAGCAGTTCTTC.

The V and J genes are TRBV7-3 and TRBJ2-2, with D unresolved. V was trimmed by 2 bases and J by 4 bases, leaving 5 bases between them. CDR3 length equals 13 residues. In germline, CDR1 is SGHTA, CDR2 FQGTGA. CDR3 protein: CASSLSLTGELFF. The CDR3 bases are TGTGCCAGCAGCTTATCCCTCACCGGGGAGCTGTTTTTT.

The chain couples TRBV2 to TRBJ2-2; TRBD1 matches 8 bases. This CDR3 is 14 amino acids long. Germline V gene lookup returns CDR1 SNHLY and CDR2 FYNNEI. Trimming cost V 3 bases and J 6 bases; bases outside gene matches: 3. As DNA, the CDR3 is TGTGCCAGCAGTGAGACAGGGGAAGCCGGGGAGCTGTTTTTT. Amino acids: CASSETGEAGELFF.

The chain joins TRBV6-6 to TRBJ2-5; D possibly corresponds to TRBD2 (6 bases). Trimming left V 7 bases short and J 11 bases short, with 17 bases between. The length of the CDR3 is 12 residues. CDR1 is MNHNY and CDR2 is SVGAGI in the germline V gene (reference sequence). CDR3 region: CASTEGFGEQYF. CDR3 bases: TGTGCCAGCACGGAGGGTTTTGGTGAGCAGTACTTC.

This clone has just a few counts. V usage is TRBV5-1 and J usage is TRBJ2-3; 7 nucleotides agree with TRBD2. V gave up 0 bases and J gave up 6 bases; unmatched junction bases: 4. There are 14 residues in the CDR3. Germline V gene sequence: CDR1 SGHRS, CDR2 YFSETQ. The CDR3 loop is CASSLETSRDTQYF. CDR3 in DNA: TGCGCCAGCAGCTTGGAGACTAGCAGGGATACGCAGTATTTT.

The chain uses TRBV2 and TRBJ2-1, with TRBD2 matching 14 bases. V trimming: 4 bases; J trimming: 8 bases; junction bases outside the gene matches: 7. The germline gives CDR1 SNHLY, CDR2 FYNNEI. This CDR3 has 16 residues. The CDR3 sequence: CASSAGLAGEIDEQFF. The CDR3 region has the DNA TGTGCCAGCAGTGCGGGACTAGCGGGGGAGATCGATGAGCAGTTCTTC.

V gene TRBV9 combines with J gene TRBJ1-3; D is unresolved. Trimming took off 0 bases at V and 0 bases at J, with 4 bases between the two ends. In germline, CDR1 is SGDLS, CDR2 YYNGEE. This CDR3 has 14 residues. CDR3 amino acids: CASSVGSSGNTIYF. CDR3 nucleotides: TGTGCCAGCAGCGTAGGGAGCTCTGGAAACACCATATATTTT.

CDR3 nucleotides: TGTGCCAGCAGCGGTGCAACCGGGACAGTGGGTCCATTGGGCGGAAACACCATATATTTT. This encodes CASSGATGTVGPLGGNTIYF. The chain recombines TRBV9 with TRBJ1-3, with 7 bases fitting TRBD1. Germline values: CDR1 SGDLS, CDR2 YYNGEE. After removal of 3 bases from V and 4 bases from J, the junction contained 22 bases not matched to a gene. The CDR3 loop spans 20 amino acids.

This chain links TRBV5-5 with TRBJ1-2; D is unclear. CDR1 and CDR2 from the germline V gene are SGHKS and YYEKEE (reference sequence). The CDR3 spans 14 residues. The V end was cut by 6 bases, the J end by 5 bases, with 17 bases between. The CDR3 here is CASKGDPTGYGYTF. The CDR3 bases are TGTGCCAGCAAGGGTGATCCGACGGGGTATGGCTACACCTTC.

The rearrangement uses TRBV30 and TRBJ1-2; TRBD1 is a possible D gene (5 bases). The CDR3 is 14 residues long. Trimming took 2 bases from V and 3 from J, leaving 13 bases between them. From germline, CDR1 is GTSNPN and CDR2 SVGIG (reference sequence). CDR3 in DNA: TGTGCCTGGAGTCACCGGGACTCGTACTATGGCTACACCTTC. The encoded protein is CAWSHRDSYYGYTF. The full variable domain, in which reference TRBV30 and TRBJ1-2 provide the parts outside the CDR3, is SQTIHQWPATLVQPVGSPLSLECTVEGTSNPNLYWYRQAAGRGLQLLFYSVGIGQISSEVPQNLSASRPQDRQFILSSKKLLLSDSGFYLCAWSHRDSYYGYTFGSGTRLTVV.

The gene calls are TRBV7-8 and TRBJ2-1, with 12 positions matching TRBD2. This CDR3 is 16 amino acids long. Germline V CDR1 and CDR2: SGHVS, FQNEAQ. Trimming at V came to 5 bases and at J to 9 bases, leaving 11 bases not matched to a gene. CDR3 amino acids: CASSPAASGGAVEQFF. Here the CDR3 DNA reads TGTGCCAGCAGCCCAGCGGCTAGCGGGGGGGCGGTTGAGCAGTTCTTC.

The CDR3 DNA reads TGTGCCACCCCGAGGGACACCGGCGATGGGTGGACAAAGAGCACTGAAGCTTTCTTT. As protein: CATPRDTGDGWTKSTEAFF. The chain recombines TRBV2 with TRBJ1-1; TRBD1 is a possible D gene (6 bases). From germline, CDR1 is SNHLY and CDR2 FYNNEI. The CDR3 has 19 residues. Trimming shortened V by 10 bases and J by 4 bases, and 34 bases separated the two germline ends. Full variable domain (missing parts from reference TRBV2 and TRBJ1-1): EPEVTQTPSHQVTQMGQEVILRCVPISNHLYFYWYRQILGQKVEFLVSFYNNEISEKSEIFDDQFSVERPDGSNFTLKIRSTKLEDSAMYFCATPRDTGDGWTKSTEAFFGQGTRLTVV.

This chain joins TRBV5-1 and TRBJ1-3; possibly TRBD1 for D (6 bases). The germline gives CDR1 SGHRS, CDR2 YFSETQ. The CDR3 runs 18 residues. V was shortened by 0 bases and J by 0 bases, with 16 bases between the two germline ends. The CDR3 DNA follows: TGCGCCAGCAGCTTGGAGGGGCACCGGGACACCTCTGGAAACACCATATATTTT. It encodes CASSLEGHRDTSGNTIYF.

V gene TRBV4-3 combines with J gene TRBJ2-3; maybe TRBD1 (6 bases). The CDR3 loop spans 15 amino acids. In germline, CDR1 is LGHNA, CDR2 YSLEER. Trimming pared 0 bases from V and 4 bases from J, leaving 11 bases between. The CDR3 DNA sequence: TGCGCCAGCAGCCAAGATTTCAGGGGATCAGATACGCAGTATTTT. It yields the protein CASSQDFRGSDTQYF.

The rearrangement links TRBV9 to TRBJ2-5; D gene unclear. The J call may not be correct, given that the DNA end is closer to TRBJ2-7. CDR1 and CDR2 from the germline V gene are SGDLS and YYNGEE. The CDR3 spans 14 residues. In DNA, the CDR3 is TGTGCCAGCAGCCCTGAGGTTCCTCCCTACGAGCAGTACTTC. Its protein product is CASSPEVPPYEQYF.

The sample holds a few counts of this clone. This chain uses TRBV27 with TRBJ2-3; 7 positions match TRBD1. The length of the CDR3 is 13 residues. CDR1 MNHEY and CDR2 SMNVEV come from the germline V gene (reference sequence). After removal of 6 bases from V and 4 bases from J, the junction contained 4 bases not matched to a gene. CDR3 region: CASRLQGADTQYF. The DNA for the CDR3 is TGTGCCAGCAGACTCCAGGGGGCAGATACGCAGTATTTT.

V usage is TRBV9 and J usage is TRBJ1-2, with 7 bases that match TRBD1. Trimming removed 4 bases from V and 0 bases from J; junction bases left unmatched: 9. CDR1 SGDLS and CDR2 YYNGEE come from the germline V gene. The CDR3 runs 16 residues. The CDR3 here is CASSRGGSRPNYGYTF. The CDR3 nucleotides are TGTGCCAGCAGCAGAGGGGGCAGCCGACCTAACTATGGCTACACCTTC. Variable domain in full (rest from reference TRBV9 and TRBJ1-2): DSGVTQTPKHLITATGQRVTLRCSPRSGDLSVYWYQQSLDQGLQFLIQYYNGEERAKGNILERFSAQQFPDLHSELNLSSLELGDSALYFCASSRGGSRPNYGYTFGSGTRLTVV.

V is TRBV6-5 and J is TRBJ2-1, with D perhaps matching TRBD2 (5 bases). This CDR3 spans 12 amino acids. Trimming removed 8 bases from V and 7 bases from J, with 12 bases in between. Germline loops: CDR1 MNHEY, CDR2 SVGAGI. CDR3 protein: CASAGNGNEQFF. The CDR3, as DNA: TGTGCCAGCGCCGGGAACGGGAATGAGCAGTTCTTC.

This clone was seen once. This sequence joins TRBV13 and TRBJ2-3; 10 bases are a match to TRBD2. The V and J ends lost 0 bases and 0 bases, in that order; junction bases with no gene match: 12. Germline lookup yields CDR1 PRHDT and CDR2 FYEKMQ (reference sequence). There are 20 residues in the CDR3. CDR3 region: CASSLGFLAGVQSSTDTQYF. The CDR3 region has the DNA TGTGCCAGCAGCTTAGGATTCCTAGCGGGGGTGCAGTCTAGCACAGATACGCAGTATTTT. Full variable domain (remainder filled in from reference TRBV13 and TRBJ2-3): AAGVIQSPRHLIKEKRETATLKCYPIPRHDTVYWYQQGPGQDPQFLISFYEKMQSDKGSIPDRFSAQQFSDYHSELNMSSLELGDSALYFCASSLGFLAGVQSSTDTQYFGPGTRLTVL.

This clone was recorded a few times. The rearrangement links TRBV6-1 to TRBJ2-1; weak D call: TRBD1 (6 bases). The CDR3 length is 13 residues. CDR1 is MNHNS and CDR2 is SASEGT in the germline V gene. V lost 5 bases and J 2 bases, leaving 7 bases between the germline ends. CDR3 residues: CASSWDTYNEQFF. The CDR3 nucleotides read TGTGCCAGCAGTTGGGACACCTACAATGAGCAGTTCTTC.

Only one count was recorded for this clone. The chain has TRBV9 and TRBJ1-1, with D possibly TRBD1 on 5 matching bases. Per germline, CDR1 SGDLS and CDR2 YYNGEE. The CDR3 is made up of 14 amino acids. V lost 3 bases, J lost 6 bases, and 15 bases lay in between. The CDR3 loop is CASSGGGVESEAFF. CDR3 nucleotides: TGTGCCAGCAGCGGGGGAGGGGTGGAATCTGAAGCTTTCTTT.

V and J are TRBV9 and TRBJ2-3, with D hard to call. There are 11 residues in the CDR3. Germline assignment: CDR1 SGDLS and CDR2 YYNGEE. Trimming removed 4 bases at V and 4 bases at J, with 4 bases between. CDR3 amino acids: CASSSADTQYF. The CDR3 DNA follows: TGTGCCAGCAGCTCTGCAGATACGCAGTATTTT.